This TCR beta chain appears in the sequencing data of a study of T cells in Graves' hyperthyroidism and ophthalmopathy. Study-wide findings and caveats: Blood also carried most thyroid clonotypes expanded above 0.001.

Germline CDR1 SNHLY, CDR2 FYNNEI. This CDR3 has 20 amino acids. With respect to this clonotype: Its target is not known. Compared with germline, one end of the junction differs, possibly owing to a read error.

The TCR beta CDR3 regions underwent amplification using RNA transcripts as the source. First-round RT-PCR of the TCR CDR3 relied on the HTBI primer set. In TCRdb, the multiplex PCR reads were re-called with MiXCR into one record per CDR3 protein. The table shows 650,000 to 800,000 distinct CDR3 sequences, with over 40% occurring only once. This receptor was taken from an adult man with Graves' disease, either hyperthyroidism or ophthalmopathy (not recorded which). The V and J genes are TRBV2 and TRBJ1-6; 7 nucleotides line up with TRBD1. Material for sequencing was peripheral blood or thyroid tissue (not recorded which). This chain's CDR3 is CAISPRTSGGDSAAGSPLHF. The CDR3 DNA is TGTGCCATCAGTCCCCGGACTAGCGGGGGGGACAGTGCGGCAGGGTCACCCCTCCACTTT.